The T cell receptor (beta chain) under discussion was sequenced for a study of shared clonotypes between healthy human individuals. Assay: immunoSEQ multiplex PCR; the TCRdb copy retains only in-frame clones and omits some. Of some 2,100,000 clones in the sample, nearly 97% were seen once. The study, taken as a whole, reports: Clonotype sharing among donors was expected to depend on sequencing depth.

This clone was seen a single time. Its antigen is currently unknown. There are 13 residues in the CDR3. CDR1 is MGHRA, CDR2 YSYEKL, per germline. V dropped 1 base and J dropped 8; count of bases not matched to a gene: 1. V and J are TRBV4-1 and TRBJ1-2; 10 nucleotides line up with TRBD1. Sequenced input: naive CD4+ T cells sorted from blood. Subset meaning: CD45RA+ positively selected. The sequence was obtained from a man between 18 and 29 years old in good health. Here the CDR3 DNA reads TGCGCCAGCAGCCAAGGGACAGGGGGAGGCTACACCTTC. This codes for CASSQGTGGGYTF.